Following are 27 T cell receptor beta chains from one sample sequenced in a study of T cells after yellow fever vaccination (dated by TCRdb to between 2018 and 2021). Library construction relied on 5' RACE. Sequenced on an Illumina NovaSeq 6000. The raw public data were reprocessed by TCRdb itself: fastp quality trimming at Q25, MiXCR clonotype calling, in-frame beta chains only. Each record represents a unique CDR3 protein, reported with the most common genes and DNA among its rows. The sample includes about 53,000 distinct CDR3 sequences, with approximately 6.1% observed a single time. About 28% of the sample lies in the top ten. According to the study, the label for this sample's treatment or condition signals: live attenuated yellow fever vaccine strain. The input for sequencing was PBMCs, either bulk or a sorted T-cell subset (CD4+, CD8+, memory, or dextramer-sorted; not recorded which), taken on the day of the yellow fever booster vaccination. The receptors come from a man between 18 and 29 years old who received the YFV17D yellow fever vaccine.

There are many counts of this clonotype. The V call is TRBV29-1, the J call TRBJ2-5, with D tentatively TRBD1 (5 bases). Germline CDR1 reads SQVTM; CDR2 reads ANQGSEA. This CDR3 spans 12 amino acids. V was pared by 4 bases and J by 5 bases, with 11 bases between. The CDR3 DNA sequence: TGCAGCGTTGCCCCAGGGTCCGAGACCCAGTACTTC. It is translated as CSVAPGSETQYF.

In this sample, this clonotype turned up many times. This chain connects TRBV5-1 to TRBJ1-2; 8 bases agree with TRBD1. This CDR3 contains 12 residues. V lost 4 bases to trimming and J lost 8 bases; unmatched junction nucleotides: 4. Germline CDR1 reads SGHRS; CDR2 reads YFSETQ. The CDR3 bases are TGCGCCAGCAGCCCGGACAGGGACGGCTACACCTTC. Translated, it gives CASSPDRDGYTF.

This clonotype has a handful of counts. The CDR3 region is CASSPSGGANNEQFF. In DNA, the CDR3 is TGTGCCAGCAGCCCCAGCGGGGGGGCGAACAATGAGCAGTTCTTC. V gene TRBV6-5 combines with J gene TRBJ2-1; 10 nucleotides match TRBD2. The ends lost 6 bases at V and 5 bases at J; junction bases unmatched: 7. CDR3 length: 15 amino acids. Germline CDR1 MNHEY, CDR2 SVGAGI.

There are a few counts of this clonotype. The chain recombines TRBV5-6 with TRBJ2-2; 10 bases line up with TRBD1. The V gene end was trimmed by 6 bases and the J gene end by 4 bases; junction bases not matched to a gene: 9. Germline loops: CDR1 SGHDT, CDR2 YYEEEE. The CDR3 sequence is 16 residues long. The CDR3, as DNA: TGTGCCAGCACCGACCCCGGGACAGGGGTCACCGGGGAGCTGTTTTTT. Its translation: CASTDPGTGVTGELFF.

This clonotype was seen a few times. This chain uses TRBV5-1 with TRBJ2-7; no clear D. Germline-derived CDR1 and CDR2 are SGHRS and YFSETQ. With 4 bases removed from V and 3 bases from J, the gap between germline ends came to 17 bases. The CDR3 totals 15 residues. CDR3 DNA: TGCGCCAGCAGCCCCTCCCAGGCCCGAGGCTACGAGCAGTACTTC. This gives the protein CASSPSQARGYEQYF. The full variable domain, with the rest looked up from reference TRBV5-1 and TRBJ2-7, is KAGVTQTPRYLIKTRGQQVTLSCSPISGHRSVSWYQQTPGQGLQFLFEYFSETQRNKGNFPGRFSGRQFSNSRSEMNVSTLELGDSALYLCASSPSQARGYEQYFGPGTRLTVT.

This sequence joins TRBV2 and TRBJ2-3, with TRBD2 matching over 16 bases. The ends lost 5 bases at V and 4 bases at J; junction bases unmatched: 3. Per the germline V gene, CDR1 is SNHLY and CDR2 is FYNNEI. The CDR3 runs to 16 residues. In nucleotides, the CDR3 is TGTGCCAGCAGTCCGGGACTAGCGGGGGGGTCAGATACGCAGTATTTT. Translating gives CASSPGLAGGSDTQYF.

The chain is built from TRBV5-5 and TRBJ2-2, with D tentatively TRBD2 (5 bases). CDR3 size: 14 residues. Trimming removed 0 bases from V and 7 bases from J, with 10 bases in between. Germline lookup yields CDR1 SGHKS and CDR2 YYEKEE (reference sequence). The CDR3 nucleotides are TGTGCCAGCAGCTTGGGCCACGGGAACGGGGAGCTGTTTTTT. Protein: CASSLGHGNGELFF. Drawing the rest from reference TRBV5-5 and TRBJ2-2, the complete variable domain is DAGVTQSPTHLIKTRGQQVTLRCSPISGHKSVSWYQQVLGQGPQFIFQYYEKEERGRGNFPDRFSARQFPNYSSELNVNALLLGDSALYLCASSLGHGNGELFFGEGSRLTVL.

This clonotype was observed many times. The rearrangement links TRBV12-3 or TRBV12-4 to TRBJ1-1; no clear D. The CDR3 spans 12 residues. Trimming took off 2 bases at V and 11 bases at J, with 12 bases between the two ends. The CDR3 loop reads CASSLIGLTAFF. The CDR3, as DNA: TGTGCCAGCAGTTTAATCGGCCTTACCGCTTTCTTT.

Regarding this clonotype: One base away lies a much larger clone, so this may be a sequencing read error. Because the CDR3 is missing its conserved closing phenylalanine or tryptophan, this is likely a read error. V and J are TRBV5-1 and TRBJ1-1; 7 bases are a match to TRBD1. The CDR3 contains 17 residues. V shed 1 base and J 0 bases; nucleotides not matched to a gene: 9. Germline loops: CDR1 SGHRS, CDR2 YFSETQ. The CDR3, as DNA: TGCGCCAGCAGCTTGTCCGGTTCAGGGACAGTGAACACTGAAGCTTTCTCT. Its protein is CASSLSGSGTVNTEAFS.

This clonotype was found many times. The chain recombines TRBV4-1 with TRBJ1-4, with TRBD1 identical over 8 bases. The CDR3 has 17 amino acids. Per germline, CDR1 MGHRA and CDR2 YSYEKL. Unmatched junction bases numbered 14, after V lost 3 bases and J lost 8 bases. This chain's CDR3 is CASSQYTDQGAREKLFF. DNA for the CDR3: TGCGCCAGCAGCCAGTACACCGATCAGGGGGCGCGGGAAAAACTGTTTTTT.

The genes are TRBV3-1 and TRBJ2-2; D is perhaps TRBD1 (6 bases). The CDR3 is 14 residues long. V lost 1 base and J 5 bases, leaving 8 bases between the germline ends. The V gene's germline CDR1 is LGHDT and CDR2 YNNKEL (reference sequence). The CDR3 sequence is CASSQADRTGELFF. CDR3 coding DNA: TGTGCCAGCAGCCAAGCAGACAGGACCGGGGAGCTGTTTTTT.

This clonotype has a handful of counts. The chain uses TRBV4-1 and TRBJ2-1; the D gene is possibly TRBD2 (6 bases). Germline V gene sequence: CDR1 MGHRA, CDR2 YSYEKL. The CDR3 length is 15 residues. V lost 1 base, J lost 7 bases, and 14 bases lay in between. The CDR3 spells CASSQARVGGNEQFF. In DNA, the CDR3 is TGCGCCAGCAGCCAAGCCCGGGTCGGGGGAAATGAGCAGTTCTTC.

This sequence joins TRBV5-1 and TRBJ1-1; a possible D gene is TRBD1 (6 bases). The CDR3 loop spans 18 amino acids. Germline CDR1 reads SGHRS; CDR2 reads YFSETQ. The germline V and J ends were trimmed by 1 base and 0 bases, with 19 bases remaining between them. The CDR3 DNA reads as TGCGCCAGCAGCTTGTTCCCGGGGGCGCCTGGGCTGAACACTGAAGCTTTCTTT. The encoded protein is CASSLFPGAPGLNTEAFF.

The J gene is TRBJ2-2, the V gene TRBV19, with 8 bases matching TRBD2. Looked up from germline, CDR1 is LNHDA and CDR2 is SQIVND (reference sequence). Unmatched junction bases numbered 2, after V lost 3 bases and J lost 5 bases. CDR3 length: 14 amino acids. CDR3 sequence reads: CASSIGRATGELFF. CDR3 in DNA: TGTGCCAGTAGTATCGGGAGGGCAACCGGGGAGCTGTTTTTT.

This clonotype was seen repeatedly, ten times or more. The chain joins TRBV20-1 to TRBJ2-3; D is ambiguous. Per the germline V gene, CDR1 is DFQATT and CDR2 is SNEGSKA (reference sequence). The CDR3 length is 13 residues. With 2 bases removed from V and 4 bases from J, the gap between germline ends came to 10 bases. Here the CDR3 reads CSARPLRADTQYF. In DNA form, the CDR3 reads TGCAGTGCTAGACCCCTCCGGGCAGATACGCAGTATTTT.

This clonotype was recorded many times. The rearrangement links TRBV7-6 to TRBJ1-1, with D perhaps TRBD1 (5 bases). Trimming shortened V by 8 bases and J by 4 bases, and 11 bases separated the two germline ends. The CDR3 is 12 residues long. Germline loops: CDR1 SGHVS, CDR2 FNYEAQ. CDR3 bases: TGTGCCAGCGGGCCGGGGGGCACTGAAGCTTTCTTT. Translating it yields CASGPGGTEAFF.

This clonotype was seen at least ten times. DNA for the CDR3: TGTGCCAGCAGCCAGCTGACAGGGGGCACCTACGAGCAGTACGTC. Amino acids: CASSQLTGGTYEQYV. This rearrangement joins TRBV4-2 to TRBJ2-7; TRBD1 aligns across 10 bases. The CDR3 has 15 residues. V lost 3 bases to trimming and J lost 2 bases; unmatched junction nucleotides: 4. Germline-derived CDR1 and CDR2 are LGHNA and YNFKEQ.

V and J are TRBV14 and TRBJ2-7; possible D gene TRBD1, 5 bases. V was cut by 4 bases and J by 6 bases, with 16 bases left in between. The CDR3 contains 14 residues. CDR1 is SGHDN and CDR2 is FVKESK in the germline V gene. The CDR3 bases are TGTGCCAGCAGCCTCTGGGGCAGGGTCGGCGAGCAGTACTTC. Residues: CASSLWGRVGEQYF. The full variable domain, rest sourced from reference TRBV14 and TRBJ2-7, is EAGVTQFPSHSVIEKGQTVTLRCDPISGHDNLYWYRRVMGKEIKFLLHFVKESKQDESGMPNNRFLAERTGGTYSTLKVQPAELEDSGVYFCASSLWGRVGEQYFGPGTRLTVT.

This chain links TRBV7-8 with TRBJ2-1; 15 nucleotides align to TRBD2. The germline V gene encodes CDR1 SGHVS and CDR2 FQNEAQ. The CDR3 has 15 amino acids. J lost 4 bases, V lost 5 bases, and 0 bases had no gene match. CDR3 DNA: TGTGCCAGCAGCGGGACTAGCGGGGGGTACAATGAGCAGTTCTTC. This gives the protein CASSGTSGGYNEQFF.

At least ten counts were recorded for this clonotype. This chain links TRBV30 with TRBJ2-2; D ambiguous. V was cut by 0 bases and J by 2 bases, with 4 bases left in between. Germline loops: CDR1 GTSNPN, CDR2 SVGIG (reference sequence). The CDR3 sequence is 13 residues long. In DNA, the CDR3 is TGTGCCTGGAGTGTCCGTAACACCGGGGAGCTGTTTTTT. Translated, it gives CAWSVRNTGELFF.

Ten or more counts support this clonotype. V usage is TRBV30 and J usage is TRBJ1-4; TRBD1 aligns across 7 bases. This CDR3 comprises 14 residues. Germline values: CDR1 GTSNPN, CDR2 SVGIG (reference sequence). The V gene end was trimmed by 0 bases and the J gene end by 5 bases; junction bases not matched to a gene: 3. This CDR3 is CAWSVGGTNEKLFF. CDR3 nucleotide sequence: TGTGCCTGGAGTGTAGGGGGCACGAATGAAAAACTGTTTTTT.

This chain links TRBV5-5 with TRBJ2-3; TRBD1 might be the D (6 bases). In germline, CDR1 is SGHKS, CDR2 YYEKEE (reference sequence). Trimming took off 10 bases at V and 2 bases at J, with 23 bases between the two ends. The CDR3 has 16 residues. DNA for the CDR3: TGTGCCGGCAATGGGGGCTCCACCGGATTCACAGATACGCAGTATTTT. This translates into CAGNGGSTGFTDTQYF.

This clonotype was detected ten times or more. The chain recombines TRBV4-1 with TRBJ2-3; TRBD1 might be the D (6 bases). This CDR3 region has 16 residues. V was pared by 2 bases and J by 0 bases, with 12 bases between. Germline-derived CDR1 and CDR2 are MGHRA and YSYEKL. CDR3 protein: CASSQPTGPSTDTQYF. CDR3 nucleotides: TGCGCCAGCAGCCAACCTACAGGGCCAAGCACAGATACGCAGTATTTT.

This clonotype occurred many times. The CDR3 sequence is CAIGDRGGYTF. The CDR3 DNA follows: TGTGCCATCGGGGACAGGGGAGGCTACACCTTC. This chain uses TRBV6-5 with TRBJ1-2; 10 nucleotides align to TRBD1. V shed 10 bases and J 8 bases; nucleotides not matched to a gene: 4. The CDR3 runs 11 residues. The germline V gene has CDR1 MNHEY and CDR2 SVGAGI.

The genes are TRBV5-1 and TRBJ2-2; possibly TRBD1 for D (6 bases). Germline lookup yields CDR1 SGHRS and CDR2 YFSETQ. This CDR3 has 15 residues. The V and J ends lost 4 bases and 4 bases respectively, with 14 bases between them. DNA of the CDR3: TGCGCCAGCAGCCTAACAACAGGGACCACCGGGGAGCTGTTTTTT. It specifies CASSLTTGTTGELFF. Supplemented by reference TRBV5-1 and TRBJ2-2, the full variable domain reads KAGVTQTPRYLIKTRGQQVTLSCSPISGHRSVSWYQQTPGQGLQFLFEYFSETQRNKGNFPGRFSGRQFSNSRSEMNVSTLELGDSALYLCASSLTTGTTGELFFGEGSRLTVL.

Many counts were recorded for this clonotype. The chain links TRBV12-3 or TRBV12-4 to TRBJ1-1; possibly TRBD1 for D (6 bases). V lost 3 bases to trimming and J lost 2 bases, with 10 bases between them. The CDR3 is made up of 14 amino acids. CDR3 region: CASSLLTGNTEAFF. The CDR3 DNA follows: TGTGCCAGCAGTTTGCTGACAGGCAACACTGAAGCTTTCTTT.

This clonotype has ten or more counts. The gene calls are TRBV20-1 and TRBJ1-2; D uncertain. This CDR3 contains 12 residues. Trimming pared 0 bases from V and 2 bases from J, leaving 4 bases between. Germline loops: CDR1 DFQATT, CDR2 SNEGSKA (reference sequence). This CDR3 reads CSARDNNYGYTF. CDR3 DNA: TGCAGTGCTAGAGATAACAACTATGGCTACACCTTC.